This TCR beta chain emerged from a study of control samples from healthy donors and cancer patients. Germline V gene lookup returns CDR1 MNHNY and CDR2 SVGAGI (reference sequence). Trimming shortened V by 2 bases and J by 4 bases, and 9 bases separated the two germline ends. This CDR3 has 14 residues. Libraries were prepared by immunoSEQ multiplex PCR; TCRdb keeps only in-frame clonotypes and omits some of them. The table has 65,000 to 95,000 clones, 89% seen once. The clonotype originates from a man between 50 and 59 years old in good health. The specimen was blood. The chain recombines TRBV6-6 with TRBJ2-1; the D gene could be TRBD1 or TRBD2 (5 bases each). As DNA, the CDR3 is TGTGCCAGCAGTTACAGGGACCAATACAATGAGCAGTTCTTC. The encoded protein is CASSYRDQYNEQFF.